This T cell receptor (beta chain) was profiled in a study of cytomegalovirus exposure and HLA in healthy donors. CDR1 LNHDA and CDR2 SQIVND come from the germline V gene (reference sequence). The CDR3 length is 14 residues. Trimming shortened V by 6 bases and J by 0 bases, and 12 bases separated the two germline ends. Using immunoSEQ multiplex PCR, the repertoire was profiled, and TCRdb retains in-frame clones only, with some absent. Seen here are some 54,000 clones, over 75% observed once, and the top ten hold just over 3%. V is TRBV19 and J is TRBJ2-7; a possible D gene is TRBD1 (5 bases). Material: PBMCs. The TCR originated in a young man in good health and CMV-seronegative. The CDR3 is CASSFTDNSYEQYF. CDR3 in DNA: TGTGCCAGTAGCTTCACGGACAACTCCTACGAGCAGTACTTC.